This TCR beta chain was captured in a study of T cell changes during pregnancy in multiple sclerosis. Germline-derived CDR1 and CDR2 are MNHEY and SMNVEV (reference sequence). The germline V and J ends were trimmed by 4 bases and 7 bases, with 14 bases remaining between them. This CDR3 has 14 amino acids. Using immunoSEQ multiplex PCR, the repertoire was profiled, and TCRdb retains in-frame clones only, with some absent. The sample holds about 40,000 clones, roughly 90% seen once. The source is a female donor with multiple sclerosis, enrolled in a pregnancy study. Sequencing was performed on CD8+ T cells from peripheral blood mononuclear cells, taken before pregnancy. V usage is TRBV27 and J usage is TRBJ2-1; D is ambiguous. The CDR3 loop reads CASSSKAPTNEQFF. CDR3 DNA: TGTGCCAGCAGTTCGAAAGCCCCAACGAATGAGCAGTTCTTC.